One sample yielded the 30 T cell receptor beta chains listed below, sequenced in a study of T cell responses to AZD1222 COVID-19 vaccine. Using immunoSEQ multiplex PCR, the repertoire was profiled, and TCRdb retains in-frame clones only, with some absent. The table includes approximately 60,000 clones, roughly 84% detected once. The starting material was peripheral blood, obtained on day 0 of AZD1222 vaccination. These receptors all come from an adult in good health.

This clone was found once. The chain has TRBV4-2 and TRBJ2-7, with D tentatively TRBD2 (6 bases). The CDR3 is 17 residues long. The germline gives CDR1 LGHNA, CDR2 YNFKEQ. V lost 2 bases and J 0 bases, leaving 17 bases between the germline ends. The CDR3 reads CASSQPQAGSSSYEQYF. CDR3 in DNA: TGTGCCAGCAGCCAACCCCAAGCGGGTTCGAGCTCCTACGAGCAGTACTTC.

The chain uses TRBV28 and TRBJ2-2; D is possibly TRBD1 (7 bases). Trimming removed 6 bases at V and 3 bases at J, with 20 bases between. The CDR3 contains 17 residues. Germline CDR1 and CDR2: MDHEN and SYDVKM. This CDR3 reads CASSPQEGAADTGELFF. In DNA, the CDR3 is TGTGCCAGCAGCCCTCAGGAGGGGGCGGCGGACACCGGGGAGCTGTTTTTT.

This chain uses TRBV5-6 with TRBJ1-2; D gene uncertain. The CDR3 has 13 residues. Trimming left V 1 base short and J 2 bases short, with 6 bases between. CDR1 and CDR2 (germline): SGHDT, YYEEEE. CDR3 coding DNA: TGTGCCAGCAGCTTGACAGAAAACTATGGCTACACCTTC. Amino acid sequence: CASSLTENYGYTF. The whole variable domain, remainder taken from reference TRBV5-6 and TRBJ1-2, is DAGVTQSPTHLIKTRGQQVTLRCSPKSGHDTVSWYQQALGQGPQFIFQYYEEEERQRGNFPDRFSGHQFPNYSSELNVNALLLGDSALYLCASSLTENYGYTFGSGTRLTVV.

The chain is built from TRBV5-1 and TRBJ2-5, with D uncertain. Germline values: CDR1 SGHRS, CDR2 YFSETQ. The CDR3 sequence is 11 residues long. Trimming left V 2 bases short and J 1 base short, with 0 bases between. The CDR3 DNA reads as TGCGCCAGCAGCTTCCAAGAGACCCAGTACTTC. The encoded protein is CASSFQETQYF.

The rearrangement joins TRBV28 to TRBJ2-7; TRBD2 might be the D (6 bases). The CDR3 has 15 amino acids. In germline, CDR1 is MDHEN, CDR2 SYDVKM. V lost 2 bases to trimming and J lost 2 bases, with 13 bases between them. The CDR3 region has the DNA TGTGCCAGCAGTTTAGGGGGGACCAACCCCTACGAGCAGTACTTC. It encodes CASSLGGTNPYEQYF. The whole variable domain, remainder taken from reference TRBV28 and TRBJ2-7, is DVKVTQSSRYLVKRTGEKVFLECVQDMDHENMFWYRQDPGLGLRLIYFSYDVKMKEKGDIPEGYSVSREKKERFSLILESASTNQTSMYLCASSLGGTNPYEQYFGPGTRLTVT.

This CDR3 is CASSSHSLGTGANVLTF. CDR3 nucleotides: TGTGCCAGCAGTTCCCACTCCCTTGGAACCGGGGCCAACGTCCTGACTTTC. The chain uses TRBV27 and TRBJ2-6; the D is unclear. V gave up 4 bases and J gave up 4 bases, with 17 bases separating them. Germline CDR1 is MNHEY and CDR2 is SMNVEV (reference sequence). The CDR3 runs to 17 residues.

The chain carries TRBV25-1 and TRBJ2-7; D gene uncertain. Per the germline V gene, CDR1 is MGHDK and CDR2 is SYGVNS. The CDR3 consists of 11 residues. V lost 3 bases and J lost 2, with 2 bases in between. The CDR3 loop is CASSETYEQYF. CDR3 nucleotides: TGTGCCAGCAGTGAGACCTACGAGCAGTACTTC.

The rearrangement uses TRBV6-2 or TRBV6-3 and TRBJ2-2; TRBD1 is a possible D gene (5 bases). The V gene's germline CDR1 is MNHEY and CDR2 SVGEGT. The ends were cut back, 6 bases at V and 8 bases at J, with 7 bases in the middle. This CDR3 is 11 amino acids long. CDR3 amino acids: CASSQGGELFF. The CDR3 nucleotides read TGTGCCAGCAGCCAGGGAGGGGAGCTGTTTTTT.

This sequence joins TRBV20-1 and TRBJ2-7, with D possibly being TRBD1 (5 bases). Germline CDR1 reads DFQATT; CDR2 reads SNEGSKA (reference sequence). V was clipped by 5 bases and J by 3 bases, with 8 bases between them. This CDR3 has 11 residues. The CDR3 reads CSASRGYEQYF. The CDR3 nucleotides are TGCAGTGCTTCTAGGGGCTACGAGCAGTACTTC.

V gene TRBV28 combines with J gene TRBJ1-6, with a possible D match to TRBD1 (5 bases). The germline V gene has CDR1 MDHEN and CDR2 SYDVKM. CDR3 length: 14 amino acids. V lost 8 bases and J 7 bases, leaving 15 bases between the germline ends. CDR3 region: CASVVGQGNSPLHF. CDR3 coding DNA: TGTGCCAGCGTCGTGGGGCAGGGAAATTCACCCCTCCACTTT.

The chain links TRBV2 to TRBJ1-3, with D unresolved. Trimming removed 11 bases from V and 0 bases from J, with 11 bases in between. The CDR3 extends over 13 amino acids. Per germline, CDR1 SNHLY and CDR2 FYNNEI. CDR3 region: CAGGSSSGNTIYF. The DNA of the CDR3 is TGTGCCGGTGGGTCGAGCTCTGGAAACACCATATATTTT.

This clone was found once. The chain combines TRBV19 with TRBJ2-4; D call uncertain. The length of the CDR3 is 15 residues. Germline CDR1 and CDR2: LNHDA and SQIVND (reference sequence). Trimming removed 6 bases at V and 0 bases at J, with 12 bases between. CDR3 in DNA: TGTGCCAGTAGCGCATACTGGCAAGCCAAAAACATTCAGTACTTC. Translating gives CASSAYWQAKNIQYF. Combining the CDR3 with reference TRBV19 and TRBJ2-4 gives the whole variable domain DGGITQSPKYLFRKEGQNVTLSCEQNLNHDAMYWYRQDPGQGLRLIYYSQIVNDFQKGDIAEGYSVSREKKESFPLTVTSAQKNPTAFYLCASSAYWQAKNIQYFGAGTRLSVL.

This CDR3 reads CASSLQGRTEAFF. The CDR3 DNA follows: TGTGCCAGCAGCTTACAGGGGCGCACTGAAGCTTTCTTT. The gene calls are TRBV7-8 and TRBJ1-1, with D possibly being TRBD1 (6 bases). Germline CDR1 reads SGHVS; CDR2 reads FQNEAQ. The CDR3 is 13 amino acids. The germline V and J ends were trimmed by 2 bases and 4 bases, with 8 bases remaining between them.

The genes are TRBV28 and TRBJ2-7, with 8 bases identical to TRBD1. The CDR3 covers 15 residues. Germline CDR1 MDHEN, CDR2 SYDVKM. The ends lost 3 bases at V and 2 bases at J; junction bases unmatched: 6. The CDR3 DNA sequence: TGTGCCAGCAGTTTGGTCGGACAGGGCGCCTACGAGCAGTACTTC. Its translation: CASSLVGQGAYEQYF.

The V gene is TRBV12-3 or TRBV12-4, the J gene TRBJ1-2; 7 bases are shared with TRBD1. V shed 11 bases and J 3 bases; nucleotides not matched to a gene: 6. This CDR3 region has 12 residues. CDR3 protein: CAVDRDHYGYTF. CDR3 in DNA: TGTGCCGTCGACAGGGACCACTATGGCTACACCTTC.

The chain links TRBV6-5 to TRBJ1-2, with D tentatively TRBD1 (6 bases). CDR3 length: 15 residues. The germline V gene has CDR1 MNHEY and CDR2 SVGAGI. Trimming stripped 6 bases from V and 8 bases from J, with 22 bases between. The CDR3 sequence is CASRSADSHLKGYTF. DNA of the CDR3: TGTGCCAGCAGGTCGGCGGACAGCCACCTGAAGGGCTACACCTTC.

V and J are TRBV7-2 and TRBJ1-3, with no clear D. Germline CDR1 reads SGHTA; CDR2 reads FQGNSA. This CDR3 is 16 amino acids long. V lost 2 bases and J lost 0, with 11 bases in between. As DNA, the CDR3 is TGTGCCAGCAGCTTATTCGCAGGCAACTCTGGAAACACCATATATTTT. Translating gives CASSLFAGNSGNTIYF.

CDR3 bases: TGTGCCAGTGGGACAGTCTATGGCTACACCTTC. Residues: CASGTVYGYTF. The chain is built from TRBV5-8 and TRBJ1-2; TRBD1 agrees at 7 bases. Losses at the gene ends were 8 bases for V and 4 bases for J; bases not matched to a gene: 2. CDR3 size: 11 residues. Germline V lookup: CDR1 SGHTS, CDR2 YDEGEE.

This clone was counted once. A read error may account for a junction end that differs from germline. The chain combines TRBV7-2 with TRBJ2-3, with 10 nucleotides matching TRBD2. The CDR3 is made up of 15 amino acids. CDR1 and CDR2 from the germline V gene are SGHTA and FQGNSA. The CDR3 nucleotides read TGTGCCAGCAGCTCATTAGCGGGGGGCACGGATACGCAGTATTTT. Residues: CASSSLAGGTDTQYF.

In this sample, this clone turned up a few times. The J gene is TRBJ2-6, the V gene TRBV6-2 or TRBV6-3; 7 positions match TRBD1. The CDR3 length is 19 residues. The germline gives CDR1 MNHEY, CDR2 SVGEGT. V shed 0 bases and J 0 bases; nucleotides not matched to a gene: 8. Here the CDR3 DNA reads TGTGCCAGCAGTTACTCTACCGGGACAGCCGTCTCTGGGGCCAACGTCCTGACTTTC. Amino acids: CASSYSTGTAVSGANVLTF.

The chain has TRBV25-1 and TRBJ2-3; D could derive from TRBD1 or TRBD2 (6 bases each). CDR3 length: 13 residues. V lost 4 bases, J lost 4 bases, and 9 bases lay in between. Germline lookup yields CDR1 MGHDK and CDR2 SYGVNS. CDR3 in amino acids: CASSAGAADTQYF. The CDR3 coding sequence is TGTGCCAGCAGTGCGGGGGCAGCAGATACGCAGTATTTT. Supplemented by reference TRBV25-1 and TRBJ2-3, the full variable domain reads EADIYQTPRYLVIGTGKKITLECSQTMGHDKMYWYQQDPGMELHLIHYSYGVNSTEKGDLSSESTVSRIRTEHFPLTLESARPSHTSQYLCASSAGAADTQYFGPGTRLTVL.

The chain recombines TRBV27 with TRBJ1-4; TRBD1 matches at 8 bases. J lost 4 bases, V lost 7 bases, and 2 bases had no gene match. Germline values: CDR1 MNHEY, CDR2 SMNVEV (reference sequence). The CDR3 loop spans 13 amino acids. CDR3 nucleotide sequence: TGTGCCAGCACCGACAGGGGTAATGAAAAACTGTTTTTT. This sequence encodes CASTDRGNEKLFF.

This rearrangement joins TRBV6-5 to TRBJ1-4, with D possibly TRBD1 on 6 matching bases. Trimming left V 0 bases short and J 4 bases short, with 12 bases between. The CDR3 is 16 residues long. CDR1 is MNHEY and CDR2 is SVGAGI in the germline V gene. The CDR3 region has the DNA TGTGCCAGCAGTTACTCCCCGGGGGGCGGTAATGAAAAACTGTTTTTT. Its protein product is CASSYSPGGGNEKLFF.

This clone has just a few counts. The V call is TRBV30, the J call TRBJ1-1; 9 bases are shared with TRBD1. Germline lookup yields CDR1 GTSNPN and CDR2 SVGIG (reference sequence). The CDR3 sequence is 12 residues long. V trimming: 8 bases; J trimming: 5 bases; junction bases outside the gene matches: 6. DNA of the CDR3: TGTGCCCGGGAGGACAGGGGAACTGAAGCTTTCTTT. It encodes CAREDRGTEAFF. The complete variable domain, with remaining parts taken from reference TRBV30 and TRBJ1-1, reads SQTIHQWPATLVQPVGSPLSLECTVEGTSNPNLYWYRQAAGRGLQLLFYSVGIGQISSEVPQNLSASRPQDRQFILSSKKLLLSDSGFYLCAREDRGTEAFFGQGTRLTVV.

This chain links TRBV4-1 with TRBJ2-3, with D possibly TRBD2 on 5 matching bases. The V and J ends lost 3 bases and 4 bases respectively, with 17 bases between them. This CDR3 spans 16 amino acids. CDR1 and CDR2 (germline): MGHRA, YSYEKL. This CDR3 is CASSHASRLAPDTQYF. The CDR3 DNA is TGCGCCAGCAGCCACGCCTCCCGGCTAGCCCCAGATACGCAGTATTTT.

The chain has TRBV28 and TRBJ1-4; D not resolved. CDR1 is MDHEN and CDR2 is SYDVKM in the germline V gene. V dropped 5 bases and J dropped 5 bases, with 15 bases sitting between them. This CDR3 has 15 residues. CDR3 amino acids: CASSPTRRWNEKLFF. CDR3 DNA: TGTGCCAGCAGTCCGACCCGACGGTGGAATGAAAAACTGTTTTTT.

In nucleotides, the CDR3 is TGTGCCAGCTCACCACAGGGTGCCGAGCAGTACTTC. Protein: CASSPQGAEQYF. The V gene is TRBV18, the J gene TRBJ2-7, with D unresolved. This CDR3 comprises 12 residues. Per the germline V gene, CDR1 is KGHSH and CDR2 is LQKENI. The V end lost 1 base, the J end lost 6 bases, and 7 bases lay between the germline ends.

This chain joins TRBV11-2 and TRBJ2-7; a weak D match, TRBD2 (6 bases). The ends were cut back, 1 base at V and 1 base at J, with 11 bases in the middle. Germline V CDR1 and CDR2: SGHAT, FQNNGV. The CDR3 is made up of 15 amino acids. The CDR3 reads CASSLGLAPSYEQYF. As DNA, the CDR3 is TGTGCCAGCAGCTTAGGTCTAGCGCCATCCTACGAGCAGTACTTC.

The chain couples TRBV2 to TRBJ2-1; D is perhaps TRBD1 (7 bases). Trimming pared 4 bases from V and 4 bases from J, leaving 14 bases between. This CDR3 is 15 amino acids long. Germline CDR1 SNHLY, CDR2 FYNNEI. In DNA, the CDR3 is TGTGCCAGCAGTGCTCAGGGGGGTTCATACAATGAGCAGTTCTTC. As protein: CASSAQGGSYNEQFF.

This chain connects TRBV7-9 to TRBJ2-2; no clear D. Trimming stripped 6 bases from V and 5 bases from J, with 13 bases between. This CDR3 is built from 14 residues. From germline, CDR1 is SEHNR and CDR2 FQNEAQ (reference sequence). Here the CDR3 reads CASSSGFQTGELFF. The CDR3 nucleotides are TGTGCCAGCAGTTCCGGGTTTCAAACCGGGGAGCTGTTTTTT.